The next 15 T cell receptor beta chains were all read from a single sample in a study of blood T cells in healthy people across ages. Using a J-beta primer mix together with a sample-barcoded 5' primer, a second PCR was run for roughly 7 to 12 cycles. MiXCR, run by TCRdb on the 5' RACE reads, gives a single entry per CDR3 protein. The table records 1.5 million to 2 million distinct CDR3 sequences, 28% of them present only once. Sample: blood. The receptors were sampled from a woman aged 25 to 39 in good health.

CDR3 amino acids: CASSLDRGNTQYF. The DNA of the CDR3 is TGTGCCAGCAGCTTGGACAGGGGAAATACGCAGTATTTT. The V and J genes are TRBV7-3 and TRBJ2-3; 9 bases fit TRBD1. The CDR3 has 13 residues. V trimming: 3 bases; J trimming: 7 bases; junction bases outside the gene matches: 2. Germline V CDR1 and CDR2: SGHTA, FQGTGA.

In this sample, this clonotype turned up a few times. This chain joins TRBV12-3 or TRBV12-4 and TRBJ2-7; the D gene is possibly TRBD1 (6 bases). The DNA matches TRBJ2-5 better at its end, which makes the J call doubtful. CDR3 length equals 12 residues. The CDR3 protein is CASSFLQGTQYF. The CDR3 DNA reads TGTGCCAGCAGTTTTCTACAGGGGACCCAGTACTTC.

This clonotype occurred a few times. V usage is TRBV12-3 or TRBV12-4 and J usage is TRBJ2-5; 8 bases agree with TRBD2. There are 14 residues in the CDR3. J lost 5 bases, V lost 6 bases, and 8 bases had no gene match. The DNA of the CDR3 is TGTGCCAGCAGAAGTCCGGGACTAGGGGAGACCCAGTACTTC. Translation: CASRSPGLGETQYF.

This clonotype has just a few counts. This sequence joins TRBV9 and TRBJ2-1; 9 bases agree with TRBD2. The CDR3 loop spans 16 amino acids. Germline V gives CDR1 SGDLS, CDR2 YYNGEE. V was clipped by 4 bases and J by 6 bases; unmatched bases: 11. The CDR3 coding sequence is TGTGCCAGCAGCTCCTGGGGTAGCGGGGGCCCCAATGAGCAGTTCTTC. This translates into CASSSWGSGGPNEQFF.

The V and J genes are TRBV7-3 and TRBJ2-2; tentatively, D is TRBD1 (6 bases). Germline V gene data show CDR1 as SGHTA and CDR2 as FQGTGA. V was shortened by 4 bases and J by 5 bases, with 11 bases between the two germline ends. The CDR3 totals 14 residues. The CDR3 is CASSSYRDTGELFF. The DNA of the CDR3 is TGTGCCAGCAGCTCCTACAGGGATACCGGGGAGCTGTTTTTT.

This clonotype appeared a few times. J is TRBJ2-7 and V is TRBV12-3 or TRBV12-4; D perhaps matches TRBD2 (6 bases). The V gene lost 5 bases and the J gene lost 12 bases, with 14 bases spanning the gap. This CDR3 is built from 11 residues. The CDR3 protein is CASSGGMQGYF. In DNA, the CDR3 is TGTGCCAGCAGTGGGGGGATGCAGGGGTACTTC.

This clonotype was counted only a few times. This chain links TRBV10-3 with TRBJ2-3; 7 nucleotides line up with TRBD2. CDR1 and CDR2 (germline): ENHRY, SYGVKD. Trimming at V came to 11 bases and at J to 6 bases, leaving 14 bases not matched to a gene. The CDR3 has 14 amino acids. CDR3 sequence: CALSSGRAEDTQYF. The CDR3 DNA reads TGTGCCTTATCCAGTGGGAGGGCCGAGGATACGCAGTATTTT.

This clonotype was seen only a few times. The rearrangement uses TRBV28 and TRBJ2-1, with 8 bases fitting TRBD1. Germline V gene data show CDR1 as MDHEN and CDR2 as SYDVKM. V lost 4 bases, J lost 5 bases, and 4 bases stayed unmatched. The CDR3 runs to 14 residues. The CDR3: CASSSGTGHNEQFF. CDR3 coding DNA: TGTGCCAGCAGTTCCGGGACAGGACACAATGAGCAGTTCTTC. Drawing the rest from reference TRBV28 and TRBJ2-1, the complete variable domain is DVKVTQSSRYLVKRTGEKVFLECVQDMDHENMFWYRQDPGLGLRLIYFSYDVKMKEKGDIPEGYSVSREKKERFSLILESASTNQTSMYLCASSSGTGHNEQFFGPGTRLTVL.

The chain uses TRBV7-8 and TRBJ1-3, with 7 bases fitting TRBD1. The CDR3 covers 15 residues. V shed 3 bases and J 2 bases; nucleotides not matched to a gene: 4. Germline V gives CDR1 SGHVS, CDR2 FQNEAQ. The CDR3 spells CASSFNRGPGNTIYF. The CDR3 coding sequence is TGTGCCAGCAGCTTCAACAGGGGTCCTGGAAACACCATATATTTT.

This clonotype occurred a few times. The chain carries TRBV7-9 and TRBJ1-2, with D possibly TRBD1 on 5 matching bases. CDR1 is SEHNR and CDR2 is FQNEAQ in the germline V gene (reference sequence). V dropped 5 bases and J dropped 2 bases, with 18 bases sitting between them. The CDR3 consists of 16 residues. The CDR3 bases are TGTGCCAGCAGCGCCGGACGACGGGACTTAAACTATGGCTACACCTTC. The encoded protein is CASSAGRRDLNYGYTF. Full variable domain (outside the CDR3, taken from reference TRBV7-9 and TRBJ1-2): DTGVSQNPRHKITKRGQNVTFRCDPISEHNRLYWYRQTLGQGPEFLTYFQNEAQLEKSRLLSDRFSAERPKGSFSTLEIQRTEQGDSAMYLCASSAGRRDLNYGYTFGSGTRLTVV.

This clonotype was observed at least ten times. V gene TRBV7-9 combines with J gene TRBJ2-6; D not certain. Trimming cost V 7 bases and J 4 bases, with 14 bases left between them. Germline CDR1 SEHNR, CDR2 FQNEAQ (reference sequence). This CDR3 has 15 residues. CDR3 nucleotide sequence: TGTGCCAGCACCAAGATGGGTTCCGGGGCCAACGTCCTGACTTTC. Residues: CASTKMGSGANVLTF.

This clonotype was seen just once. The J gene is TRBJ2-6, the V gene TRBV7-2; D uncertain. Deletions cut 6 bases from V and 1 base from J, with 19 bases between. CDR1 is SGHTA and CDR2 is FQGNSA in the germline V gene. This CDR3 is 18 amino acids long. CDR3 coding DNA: TGTGCCAGCAGTTACACCAGCTCCCAGTTTTCTGGGGCCAACGTCCTGACTTTC. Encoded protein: CASSYTSSQFSGANVLTF.

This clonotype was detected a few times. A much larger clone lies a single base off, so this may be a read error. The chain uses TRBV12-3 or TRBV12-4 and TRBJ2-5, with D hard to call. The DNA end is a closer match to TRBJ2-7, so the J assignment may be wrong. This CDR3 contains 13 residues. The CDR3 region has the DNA TGTGCCAGCAGTTCTCGCGACTGGAACGAGCAGTACTTC. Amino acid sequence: CASSSRDWNEQYF.

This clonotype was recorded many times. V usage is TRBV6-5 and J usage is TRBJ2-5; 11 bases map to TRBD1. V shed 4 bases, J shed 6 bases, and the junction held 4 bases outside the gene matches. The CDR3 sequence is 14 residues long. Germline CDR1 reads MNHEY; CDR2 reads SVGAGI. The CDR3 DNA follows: TGTGCCAGCAGTTCGGACAGGGGGCGCAAGACCCAGTACTTC. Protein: CASSSDRGRKTQYF.

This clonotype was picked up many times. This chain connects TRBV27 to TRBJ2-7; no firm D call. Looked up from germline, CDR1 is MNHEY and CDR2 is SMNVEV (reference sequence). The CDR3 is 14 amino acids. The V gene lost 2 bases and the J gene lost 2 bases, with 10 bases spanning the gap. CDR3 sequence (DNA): TGTGCCAGCAGTTTAGAACCCGGACCCTACGAGCAGTACTTC. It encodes CASSLEPGPYEQYF.